This TCR beta chain was captured by sequencing in a study of cytomegalovirus exposure and HLA in healthy donors. The CDR3 extends over 13 amino acids. V lost 4 bases to trimming and J lost 6 bases; unmatched junction nucleotides: 2. From germline, CDR1 is SGHDT and CDR2 YYEEEE. The primer mix had 60 Vbeta and 13 Jbeta primers. TCRdb's copy holds only in-frame clones and misses some; the assay was immunoSEQ multiplex PCR. The sample has under 130,000 clones, more than 75% seen once. A word on this clone: Antigen specificity is unknown.

Each of the donors was a healthy bone marrow donor. Study results and limitations: In an earlier analysis, most TCR beta V segments were productive about 87% or about 30% of the time.

The receptor comes from a woman between 18 and 30 years old in good health and CMV-seropositive. This rearrangement joins TRBV5-6 to TRBJ2-2; 8 bases line up with TRBD2. The sample consisted of PBMCs. In nucleotides, the CDR3 is TGTGCCAGCAGCGCCGGGGGGGCCGGGGAGCTGTTTTTT. Encoded protein: CASSAGGAGELFF.